These T cell receptor beta chains were read from a single sample in a study of cytomegalovirus exposure and HLA in healthy donors. Data came from immunoSEQ multiplex PCR; TCRdb stores just in-frame clones and leaves some out. The sample lists roughly 200,000 clones, 70% seen once, with less than 3% in the top ten. The sample taken for sequencing was PBMCs. These receptors all come from a middle-aged man in good health and CMV-seropositive. Both conserved end residues are part of each CDR3. D genes are given only for firm matches. Not all rows give a size; the values are once, few, many and, for expanded clones, a class.

clone_size	d_call	v_call	j_call	cdr3_aa	cdr3_nt
NA	TRBD1	TRBV5-5	TRBJ1-5	CASSLKGADQPQHF	TGTGCCAGCAGCTTGAAGGGGGCTGATCAGCCCCAGCATTTT
NA	TRBD2	TRBV7-9	TRBJ2-7	CASSSSGGAYEQYF	TGTGCCAGCAGCTCAAGTGGGGGGGCCTACGAGCAGTACTTC
few	NA	TRBV5-6	TRBJ1-6	CASSLDTGGDSPLHF	TGTGCCAGCAGCTTGGACACGGGAGGGGATTCACCCCTCCACTTT
NA	TRBD1	TRBV7-9	TRBJ1-2	CASSLGTGGGYTF	TGTGCCAGCAGCTTAGGAACAGGGGGGGGCTACACCTTC
few	TRBD1	TRBV29-1	TRBJ1-1	CSVRDRVMNTEAFF	TGCAGCGTCCGGGACAGGGTCATGAACACTGAAGCTTTCTTT
NA	TRBD1	TRBV5-1	TRBJ1-3	CASSFQGESSGNTIYF	TGCGCCAGCAGCTTCCAGGGGGAGAGCTCTGGAAACACCATATATTTT
NA	TRBD2	TRBV11-2	TRBJ2-7	CASSLGVAGGFYEQYF	TGTGCCAGCAGCTTAGGGGTCGCGGGGGGGTTCTACGAGCAGTACTTC
NA	TRBD1	TRBV10-3	TRBJ2-7	CAINSGEGQGYF	TGTGCCATCAACTCTGGAGAAGGACAGGGCTACTTC
NA	NA	TRBV7-9	TRBJ2-3	CSSSFTGLGDTQYF	TGTTCCAGCAGCTTCACAGGGCTTGGAGATACGCAGTATTTT
NA	NA	TRBV4-1	TRBJ1-6	CASSQEAAPFGSPLHF	TGCGCCAGCAGCCAAGAGGCAGCGCCTTTTGGTTCACCCCTCCACTTT
few	TRBD2	TRBV19	TRBJ2-1	CASSSIGGASYNEQFF	TGTGCCAGTAGTTCAATCGGGGGGGCCTCCTACAATGAGCAGTTCTTC
NA	TRBD2	TRBV7-2	TRBJ2-7	CASSPGGNQNEQYF	TGTGCCAGCAGCCCCGGGGGGAACCAAAACGAGCAGTACTTC
NA	TRBD1	TRBV7-9	TRBJ1-4	CSSSLAGTGGNEKLFF	TGTTCCAGCAGCTTAGCGGGGACAGGGGGAAATGAAAAACTGTTTTTT
once	TRBD1	TRBV6-5	TRBJ1-2	CASSYTLTGNYGYTF	TGTGCCAGCAGTTACACTCTGACAGGGAACTATGGCTACACCTTC
NA	TRBD2	TRBV11-1	TRBJ2-2	CASSLSRGTTGELFF	TGTGCCAGCAGCTTGTCGCGGGGGACCACCGGGGAGCTGTTTTTT
NA	TRBD2	TRBV5-1	TRBJ2-5	CASSGLRTSGGDYQETQYF	TGCGCCAGCAGCGGGCTTCGGACTAGCGGGGGGGATTACCAAGAGACCCAGTACTTC
once	TRBD1	TRBV2	TRBJ1-6	CASSTGTDSPLHF	TGTGCCAGCAGTACCGGGACAGACTCACCCCTCCACTTT
NA	TRBD2	TRBV4-1	TRBJ2-1	CASSQGLALHNEQFF	TGCGCCAGCAGCCAAGGACTAGCGCTGCACAATGAGCAGTTCTTC
once	NA	TRBV5-3	TRBJ2-6	CASPRQFSGANVLTF	TGTGCCTCCCCCCGACAGTTCTCTGGGGCCAACGTCCTGACTTTC
NA	NA	TRBV27	TRBJ1-1	CASSFGGANTEAFF	TGTGCCAGCAGTTTCGGGGGGGCGAACACTGAAGCTTTCTTT
few	NA	TRBV19	TRBJ2-7	CASSAASDTYEQYF	TGTGCCAGTAGTGCCGCTAGCGATACCTACGAGCAGTACTTC
once	TRBD1	TRBV10-1	TRBJ1-1	CASSDRTGKFSEAFF	TGCGCCAGCAGTGACCGGACAGGAAAATTCTCTGAAGCTTTCTTT
NA	NA	TRBV4-1	TRBJ1-2	CASSRGGGEGAGGYTF	TGCGCCAGCAGCCGTGGGGGGGGAGAAGGAGCGGGAGGCTACACCTTC
NA	NA	TRBV5-1	TRBJ2-5	CASSFDQETQYF	TGCGCCAGCAGCTTCGACCAAGAGACCCAGTACTTC
NA	NA	TRBV7-8	TRBJ2-7	CASSWGDSYEQYF	TGTGCCAGCAGCTGGGGGGACAGCTACGAGCAGTACTTC
NA	TRBD1	TRBV14	TRBJ2-7	CASSQGDSRYYEQYF	TGTGCCAGCAGCCAAGGGGACAGTAGATACTACGAGCAGTACTTC
NA	NA	TRBV10-1	TRBJ1-1	CASSESVVGGASDTEAFF	TGCGCCAGCAGTGAGTCTGTAGTCGGGGGGGCTTCGGACACTGAAGCTTTCTTT
few	TRBD1	TRBV6-1	TRBJ1-5	CASSARDRGANQPQHF	TGTGCCAGCAGTGCCAGGGACAGGGGGGCCAATCAGCCCCAGCATTTT
NA	NA	TRBV11-2	TRBJ2-2	CASSLGTRGTGELFF	TGTGCCAGCAGCTTAGGGACTAGGGGGACCGGGGAGCTGTTTTTT
once	TRBD2	TRBV7-2	TRBJ2-1	CASSLGGTSGDSEQFF	TGTGCCAGCAGCTTAGGGGGGACTAGCGGGGATTCTGAGCAGTTCTTC
NA	TRBD1	TRBV29-1	TRBJ2-2	CSVETDRVLGGELFF	TGCAGCGTTGAAACAGACAGGGTGCTAGGCGGGGAGCTGTTTTTT
NA	NA	TRBV7-2	TRBJ2-7	CASSLSTGQSYEQYF	TGTGCCAGCAGCTTATCTACCGGACAAAGCTACGAGCAGTACTTC
few	TRBD1	TRBV18	TRBJ1-6	CASSPGDSRYNSPLHF	TGTGCCAGCTCACCGGGGGACAGCCGTTATAATTCACCCCTCCACTTT
NA	NA	TRBV2	TRBJ1-2	CASSEAIWGGSGYTF	TGTGCCAGCAGTGAAGCCATTTGGGGGGGCTCTGGCTACACCTTC
few	NA	TRBV9	TRBJ2-2	CASSVGIGAGELFF	TGTGCCAGCAGCGTAGGTATCGGAGCAGGGGAGCTGTTTTTT
NA	NA	TRBV5-4	TRBJ2-5	CASSSEGGARETQYF	TGTGCCAGCAGCTCCGAAGGGGGGGCCAGGGAGACCCAGTACTTC
few	NA	TRBV30	TRBJ2-4	CAGVVGVLAKNIQYF	TGTGCCGGGGTGGTGGGAGTATTGGCCAAAAACATTCAGTACTTC
NA	TRBD1	TRBV19	TRBJ1-5	CASSAPTGRQPQHF	TGTGCCAGTAGTGCACCGACAGGGCGACAGCCCCAGCATTTT
NA	NA	TRBV27	TRBJ2-7	CASSFFGEQYF	TGTGCCAGCAGTTTCTTCGGCGAGCAGTACTTC
few	NA	TRBV11-2	TRBJ2-5	CASSLAGGAQTQYF	TGTGCCAGCAGCTTAGCTGGGGGGGCTCAGACCCAGTACTTC